Below, 21 T cell receptor beta chains from the same sample are listed, as sequenced in a study (dated by TCRdb to 2016 to 2018). Libraries were made using 5' RACE. Sequencing relied on an Illumina HiSeq 2000. TCRdb handled the public reads itself, with Q25 trimming in fastp and clone calling in MiXCR, and kept productive beta chains. CDR3 protein duplicates are merged, each entry listing the most common genes and DNA. The sample contains about 240 distinct CDR3 sequences, about 25% of them found a single time. The ten largest clones add up to around 30% of the sample. The sequencing input was total memory T cells from blood PBMCs. The cell subset or site label, as the study defines it: transitional memory CD4+ T cells. Receptors were obtained from a male donor with HIV.

This chain links TRBV11-2 with TRBJ1-1; the match to TRBD1 covers 8 bases. The CDR3 has 16 amino acids. The germline gives CDR1 SGHAT, CDR2 FQNNGV. After removal of 5 bases from V and 7 bases from J, the junction contained 15 bases not matched to a gene. CDR3 sequence reads: CASSPRQGTRAIEAFF. CDR3 DNA: TGTGCCAGCAGCCCCCGACAGGGGACGAGGGCTATTGAAGCTTTCTTT.

This clonotype rates as hyperexpanded. The V call is TRBV10-3, the J call TRBJ1-2; D ambiguous. Germline loops: CDR1 ENHRY, CDR2 SYGVKD. Deletions cut 4 bases from V and 8 bases from J, with 14 bases between. The CDR3 is made up of 13 amino acids. Here the CDR3 DNA reads TGTGCCATCAGTGGGGCTCGCTCAGACGGCTACACCTTC. It yields the protein CAISGARSDGYTF.

The CDR3 loop reads CASSSQQGRYGYTF. For the CDR3, the DNA is TGTGCCAGCAGTTCCCAGCAGGGGAGGTATGGCTACACCTTC. This chain joins TRBV6-5 and TRBJ1-2; possibly TRBD1 for D (6 bases). The CDR3 covers 14 residues. The V gene's germline CDR1 is MNHEY and CDR2 SVGAGI. Trimming removed 4 bases from V and 5 bases from J, with 14 bases in between.

This clonotype was counted only a few times. V usage is TRBV6-1 and J usage is TRBJ2-1; TRBD2 matches at 11 bases. From germline, CDR1 is MNHNS and CDR2 SASEGT. The V segment lost 5 bases and the J segment 6 bases; nucleotides outside the gene matches: 6. The CDR3 loop spans 15 amino acids. The CDR3 sequence is CASSQLAGARNEQFF. The CDR3 nucleotides read TGTGCCAGCAGTCAACTAGCGGGGGCGCGCAATGAGCAGTTCTTC.

This clonotype was picked up a small number of times. The chain uses TRBV30 and TRBJ2-5; the match to TRBD1 covers 7 bases. Trimming removed 2 bases from V and 7 bases from J; junction bases left unmatched: 19. From germline, CDR1 is GTSNPN and CDR2 SVGIG (reference sequence). This CDR3 has 17 amino acids. CDR3 nucleotides: TGTGCCTGGAGTCCCCCTAAAATTACAGGGGCCCTAGGGACCCAGTACTTC. This translates into CAWSPPKITGALGTQYF.

This clonotype was picked up a small number of times. The chain couples TRBV7-6 to TRBJ2-7; D call uncertain. CDR3 length equals 14 residues. The V and J ends lost 0 bases and 4 bases respectively, with 10 bases between them. The V gene's germline CDR1 is SGHVS and CDR2 FNYEAQ. The CDR3 coding sequence is TGTGCCAGCAGCTTAGCGGATAGAAATTACGAGCAGTACTTC. Translated, it gives CASSLADRNYEQYF.

This chain connects TRBV5-1 to TRBJ2-3, with 13 bases aligning to TRBD2. The CDR3 spans 16 residues. The junction had 3 bases not matched to a gene; V was cut back by 5 bases and J by 0 bases. Germline CDR1 is SGHRS and CDR2 is YFSETQ. The CDR3 nucleotides are TGCGCCAGCAGACCGGGACTAGCGGGGAGCACAGATACGCAGTATTTT. This gives the protein CASRPGLAGSTDTQYF. Full variable domain (rest looked up from reference TRBV5-1 and TRBJ2-3): KAGVTQTPRYLIKTRGQQVTLSCSPISGHRSVSWYQQTPGQGLQFLFEYFSETQRNKGNFPGRFSGRQFSNSRSEMNVSTLELGDSALYLCASRPGLAGSTDTQYFGPGTRLTVL.

This clonotype was counted only a few times. The DNA of the CDR3 is TGTGCCAGCAGTTCCCCAAGGACAAGCACAGATACGCAGTATTTT. Its protein product is CASSSPRTSTDTQYF. The chain has TRBV28 and TRBJ2-3, with D tentatively TRBD1 (5 bases). The germline V and J ends were trimmed by 4 bases and 0 bases, with 11 bases remaining between them. The CDR3 contains 15 residues. The germline V gene encodes CDR1 MDHEN and CDR2 SYDVKM.

The chain is built from TRBV30 and TRBJ1-1; D uncertain. Between the trimmed V and J ends, which lost 2 bases and 1 base, there was a span of 5 bases. Looked up from germline, CDR1 is GTSNPN and CDR2 is SVGIG (reference sequence). This CDR3 is built from 12 residues. CDR3 loop: CAWSKGNTEAFF. The CDR3 DNA reads TGTGCCTGGAGTAAGGGGAACACTGAAGCTTTCTTT.

The chain joins TRBV15 to TRBJ1-1; D is undetermined. V gave up 1 base and J gave up 8 bases, with 11 bases separating them. Germline V gives CDR1 LNHNV, CDR2 YYDKDF (reference sequence). The CDR3 sequence is 13 residues long. CDR3 protein: CATSRVPSGEAFF. CDR3 DNA: TGTGCCACCAGCAGAGTTCCATCAGGAGAAGCTTTCTTT. Based on the CDR3 plus reference TRBV15 and TRBJ1-1, the full variable domain is DAMVIQNPRYQVTQFGKPVTLSCSQTLNHNVMYWYQQKSSQAPKLLFHYYDKDFNNEADTPDNFQSRRPNTSFCFLDIRSPGLGDTAMYLCATSRVPSGEAFFGQGTRLTVV.

The chain uses TRBV7-2 and TRBJ1-1; 10 nucleotides align to TRBD1. J was trimmed by 5 bases and V by 6 bases; bases with no gene match: 9. CDR3 length: 15 amino acids. CDR1 and CDR2 (germline): SGHTA, FQGNSA. CDR3 in amino acids: CASRDPGQGRTEAFF. CDR3 nucleotides: TGTGCCAGCAGGGACCCGGGACAGGGGAGGACTGAAGCTTTCTTT. Drawing the rest from reference TRBV7-2 and TRBJ1-1, the complete variable domain is GAGVSQSPSNKVTEKGKDVELRCDPISGHTALYWYRQSLGQGLEFLIYFQGNSAPDKSGLPSDRFSAERTGGSVSTLTIQRTQQEDSAVYLCASRDPGQGRTEAFFGQGTRLTVV.

This chain links TRBV30 with TRBJ1-6; maybe TRBD1 (6 bases). The ends were cut back, 4 bases at V and 7 bases at J, with 8 bases in the middle. CDR1 and CDR2 from the germline V gene are GTSNPN and SVGIG (reference sequence). The CDR3 sequence is 12 residues long. This chain's CDR3 is CAWTQGNSPLHF. CDR3 DNA: TGTGCCTGGACACAGGGAAATTCACCCCTCCACTTT.

The chain uses TRBV18 and TRBJ2-5; TRBD1 or TRBD2 may be the D gene (5 bases each). V lost 3 bases, J lost 2 bases, and 7 bases lay in between. This CDR3 region has 13 residues. Per germline, CDR1 KGHSH and CDR2 LQKENI. CDR3: CASSPGPQETQYF. CDR3 bases: TGTGCCAGCTCACCGGGACCGCAAGAGACCCAGTACTTC.

This clonotype has more than one count but fewer than ten. The CDR3 spells CAWSMGLAGVRSDEQFF. In DNA form, the CDR3 reads TGTGCCTGGTCTATGGGACTAGCGGGAGTCCGTTCGGATGAGCAGTTCTTC. The gene calls are TRBV30 and TRBJ2-1; 14 bases match TRBD2. This CDR3 comprises 17 residues. After removal of 5 bases from V and 8 bases from J, the junction contained 14 bases not matched to a gene. Per the germline V gene, CDR1 is GTSNPN and CDR2 is SVGIG (reference sequence).

This sequence joins TRBV30 and TRBJ1-4; D is possibly TRBD1 (6 bases). Trimming shortened V by 2 bases and J by 3 bases, and 10 bases separated the two germline ends. Germline V gives CDR1 GTSNPN, CDR2 SVGIG (reference sequence). This CDR3 is built from 14 residues. Here the CDR3 reads CAWSNGQPNEKLFF. In nucleotides, the CDR3 is TGTGCCTGGAGTAACGGACAGCCTAATGAAAAACTGTTTTTT.

The chain is built from TRBV6-1 and TRBJ1-3, with 7 bases that match TRBD1. CDR1 is MNHNS and CDR2 is SASEGT in the germline V gene. This CDR3 has 13 residues. The ends lost 6 bases at V and 4 bases at J; junction bases unmatched: 3. The CDR3 loop reads CASRQGMGNTIYF. CDR3 bases: TGTGCCAGCAGACAGGGGATGGGAAACACCATATATTTT.

The chain uses TRBV19 and TRBJ1-2; TRBD1 matches at 9 bases. V shed 7 bases, J shed 2 bases, and the junction held 8 bases outside the gene matches. The germline gives CDR1 LNHDA, CDR2 SQIVND (reference sequence). This CDR3 comprises 15 residues. DNA of the CDR3: TGTGCCAGTACCCCCGACAGGGGGTCCAACTATGGCTACACCTTC. This translates into CASTPDRGSNYGYTF.

The V call is TRBV30, the J call TRBJ1-3, with D maybe TRBD1 (5 bases). V was shortened by 5 bases and J by 0 bases, with 11 bases between the two germline ends. The germline V gene encodes CDR1 GTSNPN and CDR2 SVGIG (reference sequence). This CDR3 is built from 14 residues. The chain's CDR3 is CAWGAGRSGNTIYF. CDR3 coding DNA: TGTGCCTGGGGAGCGGGGCGCTCTGGAAACACCATATATTTT.

The CDR3 nucleotides are TGCAGCGTTGAAGAACTAGCGGTCTACAATGAGCAGTTCTTC. Its translation is CSVEELAVYNEQFF. The chain uses TRBV29-1 and TRBJ2-1; 8 bases align to TRBD2. The CDR3 runs to 14 residues. Germline assignment: CDR1 SQVTM and CDR2 ANQGSEA. V gave up 0 bases and J gave up 3 bases; unmatched junction bases: 1.

This clonotype was observed a handful of times. The CDR3 protein is CAWSVEVTLSYEQYF. CDR3 coding DNA: TGTGCCTGGAGTGTAGAGGTCACTCTCTCCTACGAGCAGTACTTC. This chain uses TRBV30 with TRBJ2-7, with D unresolved. The V and J ends lost 0 bases and 0 bases respectively, with 12 bases between them. The V gene's germline CDR1 is GTSNPN and CDR2 SVGIG (reference sequence). This CDR3 region has 15 residues. Based on the CDR3 plus reference TRBV30 and TRBJ2-7, the full variable domain is SQTIHQWPATLVQPVGSPLSLECTVEGTSNPNLYWYRQAAGRGLQLLFYSVGIGQISSEVPQNLSASRPQDRQFILSSKKLLLSDSGFYLCAWSVEVTLSYEQYFGPGTRLTVT.

By share of the sample, this clonotype is hyperexpanded (1% or more). The chain is built from TRBV5-5 and TRBJ1-2; D remains ambiguous. Germline V gene lookup returns CDR1 SGHKS and CDR2 YYEKEE (reference sequence). V dropped 5 bases and J dropped 0 bases, with 11 bases sitting between them. This CDR3 has 14 residues. CDR3 loop: CASRDELANYGYTF. Written as DNA, the CDR3 is TGTGCCAGCAGGGACGAGTTAGCTAACTATGGCTACACCTTC.